This TCR beta chain was obtained from a study of cytomegalovirus exposure and HLA in healthy donors. V was shortened by 0 bases and J by 3 bases, with 6 bases between the two germline ends. Germline loops: CDR1 SGHTA, CDR2 FQGTGA. The CDR3 sequence is 14 residues long. The data were produced by immunoSEQ multiplex PCR, yet TCRdb's version contains in-frame clones alone and is incomplete. This sample yields about 56,000 clones, of which over 85% are seen a single time; about 1% belongs to the top ten. The sequenced material came from PBMCs. The V call is TRBV7-3, the J call TRBJ2-1; tentatively, D is TRBD1 (5 bases). This clonotype was sampled from a young man in good health and CMV-seronegative. CDR3 sequence (DNA): TGTGCCAGCAGCTTAACAGACAGCTACAATGAGCAGTTCTTC. As protein: CASSLTDSYNEQFF.